This TCR beta chain was captured in a study of memory CD4+ T cells and cytomegalovirus serostatus. The sort gate was single viable CD3+CD4+CD8-CD45RO+ cells for memory CD4+ T cells. The V and J ends lost 4 bases and 0 bases respectively, with 9 bases between them. Germline-derived CDR1 and CDR2 are SGHNT and YYREEE (reference sequence). The CDR3 totals 14 residues. Per the original data handling: After removing out-of-frame reads, 2 million to 2.5 million distinct TCRbeta sequences remained. Sequenced by immunoSEQ multiplex PCR; TCRdb stores in-frame clones only, minus some. The V and J calls and the clone size are those of that table, but D and trimming were determined from the DNA. This sample carries about 75,000 clones, roughly three quarters of them seen once, and the ten largest clones take around 2.6%.

V is TRBV5-4 and J is TRBJ2-3; perhaps TRBD2 as D (5 bases). The receptor comes from an adult in good health and CMV-seropositive. Sequenced: memory CD4+ T cells from blood. The CDR3 bases are TGTGCCAGCAGCGTACTAGAAAGCACAGATACGCAGTATTTT. This translates into CASSVLESTDTQYF.